The sequence of this T cell receptor (beta chain) was determined in a study of human T cells and chemical hapten exposure. Turning to the study itself: Upper back patch tests used 0.01% DPC, scored after 6 days. The patients, most of them female, presented with alopecia areata, totalis or universalis.

Study-level results: The formation of large CDR3 similarity clusters by expanded TCRs significantly exceeded that of controls.

Under the authors' procedure: A per-sample median of around 100,000 TCRs was observed, with a range of roughly 20,000 to 750,000. MiXCR, run by TCRdb on the RACE reads, gives a single entry per CDR3 protein. Clone size and V and J calls follow TCRdb, not the original study. The repertoire holds 65,000 to 80,000 distinct CDR3 sequences, with 10% as singletons. Time point denoted: patch test 1, 2 weeks after DPC sensitization. Treatment denoted: therapeutic diphenylcyclopropenone sensitization with weekly scalp DPC. On this clonotype: No antigen is known for it.

This receptor was taken from a woman aged 45-59 years with alopecia areata. Some clones in this sample may be carry-over from other donors' samples. The sample was whole blood, taken in connection with sensitization to the hapten diphenylcyclopropenone (DPC).

CDR3 loop: CASSQAAGGRSEAFF. The DNA of the CDR3 is TGTGCCAGCAGCCAAGCGGCAGGGGGCAGGTCTGAAGCTTTCTTT. This chain links TRBV4-2 with TRBJ1-1; 8 bases line up with TRBD1. Germline-derived CDR1 and CDR2 are LGHNA and YNFKEQ. V gave up 1 base and J gave up 6 bases; unmatched junction bases: 7. The CDR3 consists of 15 residues.